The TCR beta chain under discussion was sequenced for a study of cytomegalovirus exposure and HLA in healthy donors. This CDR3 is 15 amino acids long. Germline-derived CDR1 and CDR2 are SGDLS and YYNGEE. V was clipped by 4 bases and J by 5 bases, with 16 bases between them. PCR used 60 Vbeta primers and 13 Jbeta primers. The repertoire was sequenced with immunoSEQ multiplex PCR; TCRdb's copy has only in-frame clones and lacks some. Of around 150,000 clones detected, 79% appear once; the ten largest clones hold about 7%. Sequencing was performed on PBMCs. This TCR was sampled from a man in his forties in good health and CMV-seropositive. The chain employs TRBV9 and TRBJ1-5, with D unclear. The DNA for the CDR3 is TGTGCCAGCAGCAGTAGTGAGGGTTTCCATCAGCCCCAGCATTTT. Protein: CASSSSEGFHQPQHF.